These 25 T cell receptor beta chains originate from one sample sequenced in a study of OX40 agonist ivuxolimab in advanced cancers. Profiled with immunoSEQ multiplex PCR; TCRdb holds only in-frame clones, not every one. The data contain roughly 48,000 clones, around nine tenths of them seen just once; the ten biggest clones take up approximately 10%. This specimen consisted of CD4+ or CD8+ T cells sorted from blood, obtained in a trial of the OX40 agonist ivuxolimab. The source is an adult with an advanced solid tumor such as melanoma, head and neck, liver or kidney cancer.

The chain combines TRBV27 with TRBJ2-7; D call uncertain. V lost 6 bases and J lost 7, with 7 bases in between. Per the germline V gene, CDR1 is MNHEY and CDR2 is SMNVEV (reference sequence). The CDR3 is 10 residues long. CDR3: CASRSLEQYF. The CDR3 DNA reads as TGTGCCAGCAGGTCCCTTGAGCAGTACTTC.

The chain is built from TRBV9 and TRBJ2-2; D ambiguous. V dropped 0 bases and J dropped 6 bases, with 15 bases sitting between them. Germline-derived CDR1 and CDR2 are SGDLS and YYNGEE. CDR3 length: 16 residues. Here the CDR3 DNA reads TGTGCCAGCAGCGTAGAGAGGTCAGGTGGCGCCGGGGAGCTGTTTTTT. Protein product: CASSVERSGGAGELFF.

The chain employs TRBV10-3 and TRBJ1-1; D unresolved. The CDR3 is 16 amino acids. CDR1 and CDR2 from the germline V gene are ENHRY and SYGVKD. Trimming pared 4 bases from V and 5 bases from J, leaving 20 bases between. The CDR3 is CAISGAPGALGTEAFF. The CDR3 nucleotides are TGTGCCATCAGTGGGGCCCCGGGAGCGTTGGGTACTGAAGCTTTCTTT.

This chain links TRBV9 with TRBJ2-4; 9 positions match TRBD2. The CDR3 length is 15 residues. The trim removed 4 bases at V and 7 bases at J, leaving 9 bases unmatched. The germline V gene has CDR1 SGDLS and CDR2 YYNGEE. The DNA for the CDR3 is TGTGCCAGCAGCAAAGAGGGACTAGCTTCGAACATTCAGTACTTC. This encodes CASSKEGLASNIQYF.

J is TRBJ2-7 and V is TRBV6-5; 8 nucleotides match TRBD2. This CDR3 region has 13 residues. After removal of 10 bases from V and 0 bases from J, the junction contained 5 bases not matched to a gene. Germline V gene lookup returns CDR1 MNHEY and CDR2 SVGAGI. The CDR3 DNA reads TGTGCCACGCGGGAGGACAACTCCTACGAGCAGTACTTC. It specifies CATREDNSYEQYF.

The rearrangement links TRBV4-1 to TRBJ2-2, with TRBD2 matching over 8 bases. Germline assignment: CDR1 MGHRA and CDR2 YSYEKL. CDR3 size: 17 residues. The V gene end was trimmed by 4 bases and the J gene end by 7 bases; junction bases not matched to a gene: 14. In DNA form, the CDR3 reads TGCGCCAGCAGCCTCGTAAGGCGAGCGGGGGTTGGCGGGGAGCTGTTTTTT. Encoded protein: CASSLVRRAGVGGELFF.

This clone was counted a single time. CDR3 nucleotides: TGCAGCGTGAGCGGGATCAAGGGAGAGACCCAGTACTTC. Its protein is CSVSGIKGETQYF. The chain links TRBV29-1 to TRBJ2-5; TRBD2 aligns across 7 bases. The CDR3 is made up of 13 amino acids. V lost 6 bases to trimming and J lost 4 bases; unmatched junction nucleotides: 8. Germline V lookup: CDR1 SQVTM, CDR2 ANQGSEA.

This sequence joins TRBV7-2 and TRBJ1-5; possibly TRBD1 for D (6 bases). The CDR3 consists of 15 residues. V lost 2 bases, J lost 0 bases, and 8 bases lay in between. Germline loops: CDR1 SGHTA, CDR2 FQGNSA. The CDR3 is CASSLRTVSNQPQHF. DNA for the CDR3: TGTGCCAGCAGCTTAAGGACAGTTAGCAATCAGCCCCAGCATTTT.

V is TRBV21-1 and J is TRBJ2-5; the table's D gene call, TRBD2, was not cross checked with the DNA. TRBV21-1 is a listed pseudogene. The CDR3 runs to 14 residues. The CDR3 DNA follows: TGTGCCAGCAGGACTAGCAAGCCCCAAGAGACCCAGTACTTC. As protein: CASRTSKPQETQYF.

About this clone: The sample contains more than one DNA sequence encoding this CDR3. The chain joins TRBV27 to TRBJ2-1; D is ambiguous. This CDR3 contains 12 residues. Germline V CDR1 and CDR2: MNHEY, SMNVEV (reference sequence). Trimming left V 2 bases short and J 7 bases short, with 6 bases between. This CDR3 is CASSLKGNEQFF. The CDR3 DNA is TGTGCCAGCAGTTTAAAAGGGAATGAGCAGTTCTTC.

The genes are TRBV4-3 and TRBJ2-5; 9 bases are shared with TRBD2. Unmatched junction bases numbered 10, after V lost 0 bases and J lost 5 bases. Germline V gene data show CDR1 as LGHNA and CDR2 as YSLEER. This CDR3 is 17 amino acids long. The CDR3 DNA sequence: TGCGCCAGCAGCCAAGACGGCGGGAGCGGGAGGAGGGAGACCCAGTACTTC. Protein: CASSQDGGSGRRETQYF.

V is TRBV4-1 and J is TRBJ1-1; no reliable D call. The CDR3 is 15 residues long. V lost 5 bases and J lost 1, with 14 bases in between. Germline V gives CDR1 MGHRA, CDR2 YSYEKL. CDR3 region: CASSAWRKENTEAFF. CDR3 DNA sequence: TGCGCCAGCAGCGCCTGGCGGAAAGAGAACACTGAAGCTTTCTTT.

This clone was counted a few times. V is TRBV30 and J is TRBJ1-5; 9 bases agree with TRBD1. The J segment lost 6 bases and the V segment lost 4 bases, leaving 7 bases of the junction unmatched. This CDR3 region has 14 residues. Per the germline V gene, CDR1 is GTSNPN and CDR2 is SVGIG (reference sequence). The CDR3 region is CAWTQTGGGQPQHF. In nucleotides, the CDR3 is TGTGCCTGGACCCAAACAGGGGGCGGTCAGCCCCAGCATTTT.

The J gene is TRBJ2-7, the V gene TRBV27; TRBD1 or TRBD2 may be the D gene (5 bases each). The CDR3 spans 13 residues. The germline V gene encodes CDR1 MNHEY and CDR2 SMNVEV (reference sequence). The ends were cut back, 4 bases at V and 0 bases at J, with 7 bases in the middle. The CDR3 DNA is TGTGCCAGCAGTTGGGGGAGCTCCTACGAGCAGTACTTC. Translation: CASSWGSSYEQYF.

The V and J genes are TRBV6-5 and TRBJ2-7; D gene ambiguous. Germline values: CDR1 MNHEY, CDR2 SVGAGI. The V end was cut by 8 bases, the J end by 0 bases, with 14 bases between. This CDR3 comprises 14 residues. The DNA for the CDR3 is TGTGCCAGCCAGTCGATTATAAGCTCCTACGAGCAGTACTTC. Amino acid sequence: CASQSIISSYEQYF.

This clone was seen only once. The chain recombines TRBV7-6 with TRBJ2-5, with 9 bases lining up with TRBD1. CDR1 and CDR2 from the germline V gene are SGHVS and FNYEAQ. This CDR3 has 15 amino acids. V lost 0 bases, J lost 5 bases, and 4 bases stayed unmatched. CDR3 nucleotides: TGTGCCAGCAGCTTAGCGGGACAGGGCCAGGAGACCCAGTACTTC. Its protein product is CASSLAGQGQETQYF. Full variable domain (outside the CDR3, taken from reference TRBV7-6 and TRBJ2-5): GAGVSQSPRYKVTKRGQDVALRCDPISGHVSLYWYRQALGQGPEFLTYFNYEAQQDKSGLPNDRFSAERPEGSISTLTIQRTEQRDSAMYRCASSLAGQGQETQYFGPGTRLLVL.

This chain uses TRBV19 with TRBJ2-2, with D possibly TRBD2 on 5 matching bases. Trimming removed 7 bases from V and 4 bases from J, with 16 bases in between. Germline loops: CDR1 LNHDA, CDR2 SQIVND (reference sequence). The CDR3 length is 15 residues. CDR3 region: CASTPGVRVTGELFF. CDR3 bases: TGTGCCAGTACTCCCGGGGTCCGTGTCACCGGGGAGCTGTTTTTT.

The V call is TRBV21-1, the J call TRBJ2-3. TRBV21-1 is a documented pseudogene. This CDR3 spans 14 amino acids. CDR3 in DNA: TGTGCCAGCAGCAAAGGGATTCCCACAGATACGCAGTATTTT. As protein: CASSKGIPTDTQYF.

This sequence joins TRBV5-4 and TRBJ2-7, with 7 bases fitting TRBD1. V was pared by 0 bases and J by 2 bases, with 2 bases of the junction left unmatched. From germline, CDR1 is SGHNT and CDR2 YYREEE (reference sequence). CDR3 length equals 14 residues. In nucleotides, the CDR3 is TGTGCCAGCAGCTTGGTGGGACAGACCTACGAGCAGTACTTC. Encoded protein: CASSLVGQTYEQYF. The full variable domain, with the rest looked up from reference TRBV5-4 and TRBJ2-7, is ETGVTQSPTHLIKTRGQQVTLRCSSQSGHNTVSWYQQALGQGPQFIFQYYREEENGRGNFPPRFSGLQFPNYSSELNVNALELDDSALYLCASSLVGQTYEQYFGPGTRLTVT.

This clone occurred once. This chain joins TRBV7-8 and TRBJ2-7; D not certain. In germline, CDR1 is SGHVS, CDR2 FQNEAQ. This CDR3 is built from 19 residues. V lost 1 base to trimming and J lost 5 bases, with 27 bases between them. In DNA, the CDR3 is TGTGCCAGCAGCTTAGAACTTCAAGGCCAGCAAGTTGGATTCCACGAGCAGTACTTC. Translated, it gives CASSLELQGQQVGFHEQYF. The whole variable domain, filled in from reference TRBV7-8 and TRBJ2-7, reads GAGVSQSPRYKVAKRGQDVALRCDPISGHVSLFWYQQALGQGPEFLTYFQNEAQLDKSGLPSDRFFAERPEGSVSTLKIQRTQQEDSAVYLCASSLELQGQQVGFHEQYFGPGTRLTVT.

V usage is TRBV19 and J usage is TRBJ2-1, with D possibly being TRBD1 (6 bases). Germline CDR1 LNHDA, CDR2 SQIVND (reference sequence). The CDR3 covers 15 residues. Trimming shortened V by 3 bases and J by 2 bases, and 11 bases separated the two germline ends. The CDR3 protein is CASSILQGPYNEQFF. Written as DNA, the CDR3 is TGTGCCAGTAGTATTTTACAGGGACCCTACAATGAGCAGTTCTTC. Filled out from reference TRBV19 and TRBJ2-1, the complete variable domain reads DGGITQSPKYLFRKEGQNVTLSCEQNLNHDAMYWYRQDPGQGLRLIYYSQIVNDFQKGDIAEGYSVSREKKESFPLTVTSAQKNPTAFYLCASSILQGPYNEQFFGPGTRLTVL.

The chain carries TRBV23-1 and TRBJ2-1; perhaps TRBD2 as D (6 bases). TRBV23-1 is noted as an ORF with a role that remains uncertain. The CDR3 consists of 16 residues. Trimming removed 0 bases from V and 3 bases from J, with 12 bases in between. The CDR3 is CASSQSNGRGYNEQFF. The CDR3 nucleotides are TGCGCCAGCAGTCAATCCAACGGGAGAGGCTACAATGAGCAGTTCTTC.

V and J are TRBV12-5 and TRBJ2-7; 7 positions agree with TRBD1. V lost 4 bases and J lost 2; bases outside the gene matches: 14. From germline, CDR1 is LGHNT and CDR2 FRNRAP. The length of the CDR3 is 17 residues. CDR3 nucleotide sequence: TGTGCTAGTGGTTCCACACTCGGACAGGCTGCTACCTACGAGCAGTACTTC. This sequence encodes CASGSTLGQAATYEQYF.

This sequence joins TRBV4-1 and TRBJ1-2; the D gene is possibly TRBD1 (5 bases). V shed 7 bases and J shed 6 bases, with 15 bases lying between them. Germline CDR1 and CDR2: MGHRA and YSYEKL. The CDR3 length is 13 residues. The DNA for the CDR3 is TGCGCCAGCACCCTAGGAAGAGGGGATGGCTACACCTTC. This codes for CASTLGRGDGYTF.

The V call is TRBV4-3, the J call TRBJ2-7; 9 bases map to TRBD2. Germline values: CDR1 LGHNA, CDR2 YSLEER. CDR3 length: 16 residues. J gave up 3 bases and V 0 bases, and 6 bases lay outside the gene matches. This CDR3 reads CASSQDASAGGYEQYF. The CDR3 DNA reads TGCGCCAGCAGCCAAGACGCCTCAGCGGGAGGCTACGAGCAGTACTTC.